Sequencing of this TCR beta chain was carried out in a study of CD8+ T cells in alopecia areata. Study-wide background: Tofacitinib was taken orally by treated patients, and the dose was 5 to 10 mg twice daily. Regarding the study as a whole: Researchers reported that TCR sharing among patients proved less clear than in mice, possibly HLA-linked. Resident alphabeta T cells of normal skin are also sequenced in scalp samples.

Both CD4+ and CD8+ T cells were separated by sorting PBMCs. In regard to this clone: Its target is unknown.

V gave up 6 bases and J gave up 2 bases; unmatched junction bases: 4. CDR1 is LNHDA, CDR2 SQIVND, per germline (reference sequence). The CDR3 loop spans 15 amino acids. Reverse transcribed after extraction, RNA yielded cDNA as the sequencing template. Only in-frame clones appear in the TCRdb table, and some are missing; sequencing was by immunoSEQ multiplex PCR. Altogether over 200,000 clones are present, 50% to 60% being singletons, with the ten largest covering 0.45%. This TCR derives from a human donor with alopecia areata. The rearrangement links TRBV19 to TRBJ2-6, with 7 positions matching TRBD1. Source: CD4+ T cells sorted from blood, taken at week 0. The CDR3 DNA follows: TGTGCCAGTAGGACAGGGATAGCTGGGGCCAACGTCCTGACTTTC. Amino acids: CASRTGIAGANVLTF.